A selection of T cell receptor beta chains follows, all from one sample in a study of post-analysis software for immune sequencing data. Each CDR3 protein is one row after TCRdb ran MiXCR on the PCR reads. In the table there are about 430,000 distinct CDR3 sequences, approximately 39% of which are singletons. Sequences were obtained from blood. The origin of the receptors is a girl aged 2 to 10 with multiple sclerosis. Both conserved end residues are trimmed from each CDR3.

cdr3_aa: ASSRGTHFDNEQF
j_call: TRBJ2-1
v_call: TRBV12-3/TRBV12-4

cdr3_aa: ATSDFGRSTDTQY
j_call: TRBJ2-3
v_call: TRBV24-1

cdr3_aa: ASLGGYSSYEQY
j_call: TRBJ2-7
v_call: TRBV11-2

cdr3_aa: ASCRRTWEGNIQY
j_call: TRBJ2-4
v_call: TRBV28

cdr3_aa: ASSQALQGWDTQY
j_call: TRBJ2-3
v_call: TRBV14

cdr3_aa: AISEGGLPYNEQF
j_call: TRBJ2-1
v_call: TRBV10-3

cdr3_aa: ASSLGYWERGGPSDEQY
j_call: TRBJ2-7
v_call: TRBV12-3/TRBV12-4

cdr3_aa: ASSPSRGPYEQY
j_call: TRBJ2-7
v_call: TRBV27

cdr3_aa: ASSPRLAGSQPLYEQY
j_call: TRBJ2-7
v_call: TRBV7-8

cdr3_aa: ASSLAGAPYEQY
j_call: TRBJ2-7
v_call: TRBV7-8

cdr3_aa: ASSSLTRVRGGYT
j_call: TRBJ1-2
v_call: TRBV12-3/TRBV12-4

cdr3_aa: ASTSGTATYEQY
j_call: TRBJ2-7
v_call: TRBV6-1

cdr3_aa: ASSLPGTGSHEQY
j_call: TRBJ2-7
v_call: TRBV28

cdr3_aa: SARDPGQVDNEQF
j_call: TRBJ2-1
v_call: TRBV20-1

cdr3_aa: SVDSSTDTQY
j_call: TRBJ2-3
v_call: TRBV29-1

cdr3_aa: ASSFWLAGVGPYEQY
j_call: TRBJ2-7
v_call: TRBV5-1

cdr3_aa: ASSQGHSYEQY
j_call: TRBJ2-7
v_call: TRBV4-2

cdr3_aa: SVAWLSSGNIQY
j_call: TRBJ2-4
v_call: TRBV29-1

cdr3_aa: ASSADAGHADTQY
j_call: TRBJ2-3
v_call: TRBV7-2

cdr3_aa: ASSMGQGYDEQY
j_call: TRBJ2-7
v_call: TRBV19

cdr3_aa: SAPSGGNTDTQY
j_call: TRBJ2-3
v_call: TRBV20-1

cdr3_aa: ASSEVGGTSGGAYEQY
j_call: TRBJ2-7
v_call: TRBV2

cdr3_aa: ASSPEGEQY
j_call: NA
v_call: TRBV7-9

cdr3_aa: ASSRGGPISSEAF
j_call: TRBJ1-1
v_call: TRBV18

cdr3_aa: ASKRDNSYEQY
j_call: TRBJ2-7
v_call: TRBV5-1

cdr3_aa: SVLTSRGYEQY
j_call: TRBJ2-7
v_call: TRBV29-1

cdr3_aa: ASSLVIVASYIPTAYEQY
j_call: TRBJ2-7
v_call: TRBV7-2

cdr3_aa: ASSEWEYGQF
j_call: TRBJ2-1
v_call: TRBV2

cdr3_aa: ASSSTTGASGTHEQF
j_call: TRBJ2-1
v_call: TRBV7-9

cdr3_aa: SGSMVGHEQY
j_call: TRBJ2-7
v_call: TRBV20-1

cdr3_aa: ASSGRGLREKLF
j_call: TRBJ1-4
v_call: TRBV2

cdr3_aa: ATSRDREGSAQY
j_call: TRBJ2-3
v_call: TRBV15

cdr3_aa: ATKGSGEVNEQY
j_call: TRBJ2-5
v_call: TRBV6-5

cdr3_aa: ASSLEGPEAQY
j_call: TRBJ2-5
v_call: TRBV12-3/TRBV12-4

cdr3_aa: ASSFFARKNIQY
j_call: TRBJ2-4
v_call: TRBV12-3/TRBV12-4

cdr3_aa: ASSLDRPTSGLRGEQY
j_call: TRBJ2-7
v_call: TRBV5-1

cdr3_aa: ASGRGNNEQF
j_call: TRBJ2-1
v_call: TRBV2

cdr3_aa: ASSFSLAGLSYEQY
j_call: NA
v_call: TRBV28